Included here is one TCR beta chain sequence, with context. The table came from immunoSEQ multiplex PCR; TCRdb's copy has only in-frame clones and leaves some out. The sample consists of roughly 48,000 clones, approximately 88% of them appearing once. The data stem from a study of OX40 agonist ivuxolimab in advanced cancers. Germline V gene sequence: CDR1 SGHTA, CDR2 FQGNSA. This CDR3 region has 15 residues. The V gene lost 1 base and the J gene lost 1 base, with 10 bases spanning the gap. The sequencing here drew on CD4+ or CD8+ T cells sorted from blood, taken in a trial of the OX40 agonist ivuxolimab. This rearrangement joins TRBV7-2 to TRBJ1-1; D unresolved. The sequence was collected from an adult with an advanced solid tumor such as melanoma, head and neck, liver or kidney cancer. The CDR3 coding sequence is TGTGCCAGCAGCTTAGAAGTCTCACAGAACACTGAAGCTTTCTTT. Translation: CASSLEVSQNTEAFF.